This T cell receptor beta chain appears in the sequencing data of a study of T cells in localized non-small cell lung cancer. Study results and caveats: Appearance in adjacent lung was seen for a median roughly 50 of the top 100 tumor clones.

The CDR3 totals 19 residues. The V end lost 0 bases, the J end lost 0 bases, and 19 bases lay between the germline ends. Per the germline V gene, CDR1 is LGHNA and CDR2 is YSLEER. Data came from immunoSEQ multiplex PCR; TCRdb stores just in-frame clones and leaves some out. The sample holds tens of thousands of clones, 80% seen once. The table lists this clone with a few counts. Its matching antigen is unknown. The TCR comes from a female donor of 60 years or more with stage I lung adenocarcinoma. The rearrangement links TRBV4-3 to TRBJ2-3, with D possibly matching TRBD1 (6 bases). The sample was peripheral blood, taken before any cancer treatment. CDR3 in DNA: TGCGCCAGCAGCCAAGATGCAGGGGTCCTTGGGGATAGCACAGATACGCAGTATTTT. Amino acids: CASSQDAGVLGDSTDTQYF.